This record covers a single T cell receptor (beta chain). This record comes from a study of blood T cell repertoires in COVID-19. As for the study in general: The samples span acute and convalescent COVID-19 from the United States, Italy and Spain. From T cells, B-cell-depleted T cells, or PBMCs came the material, which was cDNA or gDNA.

The CDR3 runs to 15 residues. Trimming shortened V by 11 bases and J by 6 bases, and 23 bases separated the two germline ends. Germline CDR1 reads SEHNR; CDR2 reads FQNEAQ (reference sequence). The authors' processing: Reference gene primers were amplified, and this amplification served to estimate nucleated cell counts. Clones were read by immunoSEQ multiplex PCR, and TCRdb kept only the in-frame ones, dropping some. The V and J calls and clone size were taken over from that table, and D and trimming were inferred from the DNA. The sample shows about 150,000 clones, approximately 91% of them seen only once.

The specimen sequenced was peripheral blood. The source of this sequence is a human donor in a cohort sampled during active COVID-19. This chain joins TRBV7-9 and TRBJ1-5; D might be TRBD1 (6 bases). The CDR3 nucleotides are TGTGCCGTAGGCTCCCAACCGGACAGCTCTCAGCCCCAGCATTTT. Its translation: CAVGSQPDSSQPQHF.